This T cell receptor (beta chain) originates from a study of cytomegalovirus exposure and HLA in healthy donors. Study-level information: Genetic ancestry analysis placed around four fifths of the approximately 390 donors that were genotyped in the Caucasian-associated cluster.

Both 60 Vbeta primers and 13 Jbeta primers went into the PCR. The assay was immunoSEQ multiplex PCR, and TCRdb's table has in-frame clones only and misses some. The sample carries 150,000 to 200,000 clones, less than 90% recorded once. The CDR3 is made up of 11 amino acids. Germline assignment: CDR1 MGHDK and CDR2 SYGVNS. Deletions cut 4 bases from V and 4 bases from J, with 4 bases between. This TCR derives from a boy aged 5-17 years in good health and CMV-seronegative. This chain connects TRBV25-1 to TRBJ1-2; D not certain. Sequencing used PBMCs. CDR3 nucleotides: TGTGCCAGCAGTGGGCCCTATGGCTACACCTTC. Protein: CASSGPYGYTF.